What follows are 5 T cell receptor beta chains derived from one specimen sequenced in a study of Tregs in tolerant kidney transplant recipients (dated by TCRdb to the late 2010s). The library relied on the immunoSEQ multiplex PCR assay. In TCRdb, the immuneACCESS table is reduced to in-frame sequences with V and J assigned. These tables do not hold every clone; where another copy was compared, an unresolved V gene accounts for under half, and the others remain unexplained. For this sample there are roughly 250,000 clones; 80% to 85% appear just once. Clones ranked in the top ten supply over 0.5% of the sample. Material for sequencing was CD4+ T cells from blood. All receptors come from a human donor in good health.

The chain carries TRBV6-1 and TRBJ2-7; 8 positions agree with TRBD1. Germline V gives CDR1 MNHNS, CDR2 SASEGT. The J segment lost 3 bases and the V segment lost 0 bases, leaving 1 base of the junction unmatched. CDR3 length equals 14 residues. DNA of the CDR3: TGTGCCAGCAGTGAAGCCGGACAGGGCTACGAGCAGTACTTC. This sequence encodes CASSEAGQGYEQYF.

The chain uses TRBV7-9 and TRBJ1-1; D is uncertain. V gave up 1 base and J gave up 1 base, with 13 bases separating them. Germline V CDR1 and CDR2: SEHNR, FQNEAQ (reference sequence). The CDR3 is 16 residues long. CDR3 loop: CASSLDELTGNTEAFF. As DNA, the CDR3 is TGTGCCAGCAGCTTAGACGAACTGACGGGGAACACTGAAGCTTTCTTT.

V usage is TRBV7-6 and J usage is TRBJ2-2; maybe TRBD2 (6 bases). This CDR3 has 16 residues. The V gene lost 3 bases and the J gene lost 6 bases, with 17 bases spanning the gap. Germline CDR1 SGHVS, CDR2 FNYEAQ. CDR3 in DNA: TGTGCCAGCAGCTTGGGTAGCGGCGTACGTCCCGGGGAGCTGTTTTTT. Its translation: CASSLGSGVRPGELFF.

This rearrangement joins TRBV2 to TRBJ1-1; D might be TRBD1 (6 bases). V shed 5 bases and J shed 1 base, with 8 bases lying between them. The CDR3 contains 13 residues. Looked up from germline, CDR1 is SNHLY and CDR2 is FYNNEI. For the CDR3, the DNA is TGTGCCAGCAGTACAGGGCCGAACACTGAAGCTTTCTTT. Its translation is CASSTGPNTEAFF.

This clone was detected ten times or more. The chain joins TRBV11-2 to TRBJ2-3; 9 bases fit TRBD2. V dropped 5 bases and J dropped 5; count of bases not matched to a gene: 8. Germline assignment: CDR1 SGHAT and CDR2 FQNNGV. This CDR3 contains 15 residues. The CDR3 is CASSPLAGVGDTQYF. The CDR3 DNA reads TGTGCCAGCAGCCCGTTAGCGGGGGTAGGAGATACGCAGTATTTT. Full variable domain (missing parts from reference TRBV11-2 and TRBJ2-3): EAGVAQSPRYKIIEKRQSVAFWCNPISGHATLYWYQQILGQGPKLLIQFQNNGVVDDSQLPKDRFSAERLKGVDSTLKIQPAKLEDSAVYLCASSPLAGVGDTQYFGPGTRLTVL.